The clone carrying this T cell receptor beta chain was counted a few times. Its target is not known. These data originate in a study of CD8 T cells in ankylosing spondylitis. Findings and caveats of the study: Within ankylosing spondylitis blood, a TCR beta motif made up of several highly homologous variants appeared to be characteristic. Clones linked to the disease showed a CD8+ phenotype. They occurred at relatively low frequencies in peripheral blood.

The CDR3 covers 15 residues. V lost 6 bases and J 2 bases, leaving 14 bases between the germline ends. TCRdb itself ran the 5' RACE reads through MiXCR, one entry per CDR3 protein. The repertoire holds 150,000 to 200,000 distinct CDR3 sequences, 10% to 15% seen once, with approximately 9.9% in the top ten. The sequencing input was blood, either unsorted or a sorted T cell fraction (not recorded which). The origin of this receptor is a female donor with ankylosing spondylitis or in good health (not recorded which). V is TRBV12-3 or TRBV12-4 and J is TRBJ1-5, with a weak D call TRBD1 (6 bases). This CDR3 reads CASRKGGAGNQPQHF. The CDR3 bases are TGTGCCAGCAGGAAGGGGGGCGCGGGCAATCAGCCCCAGCATTTT.